The next 8 T cell receptor beta chains were all read from a single sample in a study of T-cell memory formation after mild COVID-19. MiXCR was run by TCRdb on the 5' RACE reads, yielding one entry per CDR3 protein. The top ten hold roughly 12% of the sample, which has 300,000 to 400,000 distinct CDR3 sequences, 28% seen once. The source material was PBMCs or a T cell subset sorted from them (not recorded which). These receptors were obtained from an adult woman who had mild COVID-19 (a few samples of this study predate the infection). Cell type and time point are not known.

The sample holds many counts of this clonotype. The chain joins TRBV29-1 to TRBJ2-3; 9 bases match TRBD2. CDR3 length: 17 amino acids. J gave up 0 bases and V 4 bases, and 11 bases lay outside the gene matches. Germline V lookup: CDR1 SQVTM, CDR2 ANQGSEA. CDR3: CSVVRISGGFSTDTQYF. The CDR3 coding sequence is TGCAGCGTTGTGCGTATTAGCGGGGGATTTAGCACAGATACGCAGTATTTT.

This chain links TRBV2 with TRBJ1-2; maybe TRBD1 (6 bases). Per germline, CDR1 SNHLY and CDR2 FYNNEI. This CDR3 spans 13 amino acids. Trimming took off 1 base at V and 4 bases at J, with 7 bases between the two ends. CDR3 loop: CASSEGRGYGYTF. Here the CDR3 DNA reads TGTGCCAGCAGTGAAGGCAGGGGCTATGGCTACACCTTC.

This chain uses TRBV29-1 with TRBJ1-1; D perhaps matches TRBD1 (6 bases). The V and J ends lost 6 bases and 1 base respectively, with 12 bases between them. In germline, CDR1 is SQVTM, CDR2 ANQGSEA. This CDR3 has 13 amino acids. CDR3 amino acids: CSVPTGTNTEAFF. DNA of the CDR3: TGCAGCGTCCCGACAGGTACGAACACTGAAGCTTTCTTT.

This clonotype occurred a few times. The chain is built from TRBV3-1 and TRBJ2-3; no definite D call. CDR3 length: 16 amino acids. V lost 3 bases and J lost 0, with 13 bases in between. CDR1 is LGHDT, CDR2 YNNKEL, per germline (reference sequence). For the CDR3, the DNA is TGTGCCAGCAGCCACAGTTCCATCCGGAGCACAGATACGCAGTATTTT. The encoded protein is CASSHSSIRSTDTQYF.

The genes are TRBV5-6 and TRBJ2-5, with D perhaps TRBD1 or TRBD2 (5 bases each). CDR1 SGHDT and CDR2 YYEEEE come from the germline V gene. The CDR3 spans 14 residues. With 3 bases removed from V and 5 bases from J, the gap between germline ends came to 14 bases. The CDR3 reads CASSSAGWGETQYF. Here the CDR3 DNA reads TGTGCCAGCAGCTCCGCAGGGTGGGGGGAGACCCAGTACTTC.

This clonotype was recorded a few times. This chain connects TRBV5-1 to TRBJ1-6; tentatively, D is TRBD1 (5 bases). The V end lost 0 bases, the J end lost 10 bases, and 17 bases lay between the germline ends. Germline-derived CDR1 and CDR2 are SGHRS and YFSETQ. The CDR3 consists of 16 residues. As DNA, the CDR3 is TGCGCCAGCAGCTTGGAACCACAGGAAGGAGGATCACCCCTCCACTTT. The encoded protein is CASSLEPQEGGSPLHF.

The J gene is TRBJ2-7, the V gene TRBV7-9; D gene unclear. The CDR3 has 15 residues. CDR1 SEHNR and CDR2 FQNEAQ come from the germline V gene (reference sequence). Trimming stripped 5 bases from V and 0 bases from J, with 14 bases between. The CDR3 DNA sequence: TGTGCCAGCAGCCCCCTGGGATCTAGCTCCTACGAGCAGTACTTC. Translating gives CASSPLGSSSYEQYF.

The J gene is TRBJ2-1, the V gene TRBV7-9; TRBD2 agrees at 11 bases. Trimming took 5 bases from V and 6 from J; bases not matched to a gene: 6. Germline-derived CDR1 and CDR2 are SEHNR and FQNEAQ (reference sequence). The CDR3 runs 15 residues. CDR3 protein: CASSLGLAAVNEQFF. The CDR3, as DNA: TGTGCCAGCAGCCTGGGACTAGCGGCAGTCAATGAGCAGTTCTTC.